The sequence of this TCR beta chain was determined in a study of blood T cell repertoires in COVID-19. In the original processing: Counts of nucleated cells, estimated from reference gene primer amplification, were obtained. Only in-frame clones appear in the TCRdb table, and some are missing; sequencing was by immunoSEQ multiplex PCR. That table furnishes V, J and clone size, whereas the DNA furnished D and trimming. The sample gives roughly 150,000 clones, roughly four fifths of which show up once; 15% is in the top ten. Germline-derived CDR1 and CDR2 are SGHAT and FQNNGV. Trimming took 0 bases from V and 7 from J; bases not matched to a gene: 5. This CDR3 has 16 residues.

This sequence was found in a human donor with acute or convalescent COVID-19. The donor label of this sample is uncertain. Input material: peripheral blood. This chain uses TRBV11-2 with TRBJ1-6; 8 nucleotides agree with TRBD1. The CDR3 protein is CASSLETGGANSPLHF. The CDR3 DNA follows: TGTGCCAGCAGCTTAGAAACAGGGGGAGCCAATTCACCCCTCCACTTT. Together with reference TRBV11-2 and TRBJ1-6, the CDR3 gives the full variable domain: EAGVAQSPRYKIIEKRQSVAFWCNPISGHATLYWYQQILGQGPKLLIQFQNNGVVDDSQLPKDRFSAERLKGVDSTLKIQPAKLEDSAVYLCASSLETGGANSPLHFGNGTRLTVT.